A single sample is the source of the 6 T cell receptor beta chains below, sequenced in a study of tumor-infiltrating lymphocytes in primary liver carcinoma. RNA and DNA were co-extracted from about 19-30 mg of unsorted bulk tissue. A constant-region primer primed TCR beta cDNA synthesis from roughly 520 ng of total RNA. Sequencing libraries for TCR beta derived from three nested multiplex PCR rounds that used slightly modified ARM-PCR. Running roughly 10 cycles apiece, the first two PCR rounds relied on TRBV1-TRBV30 forward primers together with a C-beta reverse primer. TCRdb ran MiXCR on the multiplex PCR reads and lists one entry per CDR3 protein. The repertoire includes about 100,000 distinct CDR3 sequences, around two thirds of them detected once, and less than 15% sits in the top ten. Sequencing was done on a sample of liver tumor tissue from sampling region 2. Subset given: tumor region T2, inferior pole. These receptors all come from a woman aged 60-75 years with primary liver carcinoma and hepatitis B virus infection.

Sample share makes this clonotype medium-sized. J is TRBJ2-1 and V is TRBV11-3; D remains ambiguous. Trimming stripped 5 bases from V and 4 bases from J, with 18 bases between. The CDR3 runs to 16 residues. In germline, CDR1 is SGHNT, CDR2 YENEEA. The CDR3 region has the DNA TGTGCCAGCAGCCCCCCCGGAGATTCCAATTACAATGAGCAGTTCTTC. Translation: CASSPPGDSNYNEQFF.

V and J are TRBV5-1 and TRBJ1-5; D might be TRBD1 (5 bases). Trimming left V 7 bases short and J 2 bases short, with 16 bases between. CDR1 SGHRS and CDR2 YFSETQ come from the germline V gene. The CDR3 contains 15 residues. The CDR3 sequence is CASGLTAGGNQPQHF. DNA of the CDR3: TGCGCCAGCGGATTGACAGCCGGGGGCAATCAGCCCCAGCATTTT.

A word on this clonotype: This may be a read error: a much more frequent sequence differs by one nucleotide. V and J are TRBV28 and TRBJ1-2; TRBD1 aligns across 7 bases. Germline V gene lookup returns CDR1 MDHEN and CDR2 SYDVKM. This CDR3 has 12 amino acids. For the CDR3, the DNA is TGTGCCAGCAGTCCCGACAGGGCTGGCGACACCTTC. It specifies CASSPDRAGDTF.

To note about this clonotype: This may come from a read error, since a much larger clone is one base off. The chain is built from TRBV11-2 and TRBJ2-5; 8 positions agree with TRBD2. J lost 4 bases, V lost 5 bases, and 6 bases had no gene match. The V gene's germline CDR1 is SGHAT and CDR2 FQNNGV. This CDR3 is built from 14 residues. In DNA form, the CDR3 reads TGTGCCAGCAGCCGGGGGGGGGGCCCAGAGACCCAGTACTTC. Amino acid sequence: CASSRGGGPETQYF.

A note on this clonotype: No conserved phenylalanine or tryptophan is present at the end of the CDR3, so a read error is the likely explanation. It is unclear where the CDR3 begins or ends on the DNA, so no DNA is shown, and the CDR3 is as TCRdb lists it. The J gene is TRBJ2-1, the V gene TRBV11-3; the table's D call TRBD1 went unverified against the DNA. CDR1 and CDR2 (germline): SGHNT, YENEEA. The CDR3 spans 17 amino acids, including both terminal residues. CDR3 in amino acids: CASSLGRGRIFYNEQFY.

This clonotype was counted at least ten times. This rearrangement joins TRBV6-1 to TRBJ2-1; the D is unclear. The CDR3 is made up of 13 amino acids. The V gene's germline CDR1 is MNHNS and CDR2 SASEGT. The germline V and J ends were trimmed by 0 bases and 9 bases, with 9 bases remaining between them. The CDR3 DNA reads TGTGCCAGCAGTGAAGCAGGGATCGGTGAGCAGTTCTTC. It yields the protein CASSEAGIGEQFF.